Shown below are 23 T cell receptor beta chains from a single sample sequenced in a study of shared clonotypes between healthy human individuals. Using immunoSEQ multiplex PCR, the repertoire was profiled, and TCRdb retains in-frame clones only, with some absent. The sample records roughly 2.2 million clones, 92% being singletons. Sample: naive CD4+ T cells from PBMCs. The subset is: CD45RA+ positively selected. The receptor source for this set is a man aged 18 to 30 in good health. Some clones in this sample may be carry-over from other donors' samples.

The chain joins TRBV28 to TRBJ2-3; D is unclear. Trimming shortened V by 6 bases and J by 3 bases, and 10 bases separated the two germline ends. CDR3 length: 13 amino acids. Germline V lookup: CDR1 MDHEN, CDR2 SYDVKM. DNA for the CDR3: TGTGCCAGCAGAGCATTCGGGACAGATACGCAGTATTTT. Translated, it gives CASRAFGTDTQYF.

This clone was picked up one time. The rearrangement links TRBV27 to TRBJ1-2; the D is unclear. Germline V gives CDR1 MNHEY, CDR2 SMNVEV (reference sequence). There are 15 residues in the CDR3. Trimming removed 0 bases at V and 4 bases at J, with 12 bases between. CDR3 region: CASSLSGPGGYGYTF. The DNA of the CDR3 is TGTGCCAGCAGTTTATCGGGCCCCGGAGGCTATGGCTACACCTTC.

V and J are TRBV27 and TRBJ2-7, with 8 positions matching TRBD2. V lost 5 bases to trimming and J lost 2 bases; unmatched junction nucleotides: 14. This CDR3 is built from 17 residues. Germline lookup yields CDR1 MNHEY and CDR2 SMNVEV (reference sequence). CDR3 sequence: CASSTKATSASPYEQYF. The CDR3 DNA follows: TGTGCCAGCAGTACTAAGGCGACTAGCGCCTCACCCTACGAGCAGTACTTC.

This clone was observed a few times. This specimen includes other DNA sequences encoding the same CDR3. J is TRBJ1-1 and V is TRBV5-1; D unresolved. The germline gives CDR1 SGHRS, CDR2 YFSETQ. Trimming shortened V by 2 bases and J by 4 bases, and 6 bases separated the two germline ends. This CDR3 contains 12 residues. CDR3 coding DNA: TGCGCCAGCAGCTTTAGTGGCACTGAAGCTTTCTTT. The encoded protein is CASSFSGTEAFF.

The CDR3 here is CASSPGSGQQETQYF. The CDR3, as DNA: TGTGCCAGCAGCCCGGGATCGGGACAGCAAGAGACCCAGTACTTC. This sequence joins TRBV7-9 and TRBJ2-5, with 7 bases that match TRBD1. V was pared by 5 bases and J by 2 bases, with 8 bases of the junction left unmatched. The CDR3 loop spans 15 amino acids. Germline CDR1 and CDR2: SEHNR and FQNEAQ (reference sequence).

This chain joins TRBV19 and TRBJ1-5; possible D gene TRBD1, 5 bases. Trimming took 8 bases from V and 3 from J, leaving 11 bases between them. Per the germline V gene, CDR1 is LNHDA and CDR2 is SQIVND (reference sequence). The CDR3 is 13 amino acids. This CDR3 reads CASLQEVNQPQHF. As DNA, the CDR3 is TGTGCCAGTTTACAGGAGGTCAATCAGCCCCAGCATTTT.

The chain is built from TRBV18 and TRBJ1-1; TRBD1 matches at 9 bases. V shed 6 bases, J shed 5 bases, and the junction held 13 bases outside the gene matches. The CDR3 is 16 amino acids. The germline V gene encodes CDR1 KGHSH and CDR2 LQKENI. In nucleotides, the CDR3 is TGTGCCAGCTCTACAGCCAACAGGGGGCTTGGAACTGAAGCTTTCTTT. Residues: CASSTANRGLGTEAFF.

V and J are TRBV9 and TRBJ2-5; the match to TRBD2 covers 12 bases. CDR1 is SGDLS and CDR2 is YYNGEE in the germline V gene. CDR3 length equals 15 residues. The V segment lost 4 bases and the J segment 3 bases; nucleotides outside the gene matches: 4. The CDR3: CASSTRTSGEETQYF. The DNA of the CDR3 is TGTGCCAGCAGCACCCGGACTAGCGGGGAAGAGACCCAGTACTTC. Complete variable domain (other parts from reference TRBV9 and TRBJ2-5): DSGVTQTPKHLITATGQRVTLRCSPRSGDLSVYWYQQSLDQGLQFLIQYYNGEERAKGNILERFSAQQFPDLHSELNLSSLELGDSALYFCASSTRTSGEETQYFGPGTRLLVL.

V gene TRBV9 combines with J gene TRBJ2-2; D not resolved. Trimming left V 0 bases short and J 4 bases short, with 7 bases between. The CDR3 totals 14 residues. The germline CDR1 and CDR2 sequences are SGDLS and YYNGEE. The CDR3 bases are TGTGCCAGCAGCGTAGGGCAGTCCACCGGGGAGCTGTTTTTT. This encodes CASSVGQSTGELFF. The entire variable domain, with the rest obtained from reference TRBV9 and TRBJ2-2, is as follows: DSGVTQTPKHLITATGQRVTLRCSPRSGDLSVYWYQQSLDQGLQFLIQYYNGEERAKGNILERFSAQQFPDLHSELNLSSLELGDSALYFCASSVGQSTGELFFGEGSRLTVL.

The chain has TRBV7-9 and TRBJ1-1; 9 bases fit TRBD1. CDR1 SEHNR and CDR2 FQNEAQ come from the germline V gene (reference sequence). Trimming at V came to 5 bases and at J to 1 base, leaving 5 bases not matched to a gene. The CDR3 has 15 residues. The CDR3 reads CASSPRQGGNTEAFF. The CDR3 coding sequence is TGTGCCAGCAGCCCCCGACAGGGGGGGAACACTGAAGCTTTCTTT.

The chain joins TRBV5-5 to TRBJ1-5, with TRBD1 matching over 9 bases. V dropped 4 bases and J dropped 3; count of bases not matched to a gene: 8. The CDR3 totals 16 residues. Germline values: CDR1 SGHKS, CDR2 YYEKEE (reference sequence). CDR3 sequence reads: CASSHRGHNTNQPQHF. The CDR3 DNA is TGTGCCAGCAGCCACAGGGGGCACAACACCAATCAGCCCCAGCATTTT.

The chain's CDR3 is CASRPSAGPYEQYF. The CDR3 nucleotides are TGTGCCAGCAGGCCCTCGGCAGGCCCTTACGAGCAGTACTTC. The rearrangement uses TRBV6-5 and TRBJ2-7; D is unresolved. Trimming cost V 6 bases and J 4 bases, with 16 bases left between them. This CDR3 region has 14 residues. Germline CDR1 MNHEY, CDR2 SVGAGI.

The chain couples TRBV2 to TRBJ1-1; TRBD1 aligns across 7 bases. The V segment lost 8 bases and the J segment 2 bases; nucleotides outside the gene matches: 5. Germline V gene lookup returns CDR1 SNHLY and CDR2 FYNNEI. The CDR3 sequence is 13 residues long. The CDR3 region has the DNA TGTGCCAGCTACGGACAGGTCAACACTGAAGCTTTCTTT. Amino acid sequence: CASYGQVNTEAFF.

The rearrangement links TRBV7-2 to TRBJ1-2, with a tentative D call TRBD1 (5 bases). The CDR3 sequence is 13 residues long. V gave up 4 bases and J gave up 7 bases, with 13 bases separating them. Germline V gene lookup returns CDR1 SGHTA and CDR2 FQGNSA. The CDR3 reads CASSSIRGSGYTF. The CDR3 DNA follows: TGTGCCAGCAGCTCCATTCGGGGGTCTGGCTACACCTTC.

V usage is TRBV28 and J usage is TRBJ1-6; D unresolved. The CDR3 sequence is 15 residues long. The V gene's germline CDR1 is MDHEN and CDR2 SYDVKM. V lost 3 bases to trimming and J lost 7 bases, with 13 bases between them. This chain's CDR3 is CASSLRRTVNSPLHF. The CDR3, as DNA: TGTGCCAGCAGTTTGCGAAGGACTGTAAATTCACCCCTCCACTTT.

The rearrangement uses TRBV5-4 and TRBJ2-5; the D is unclear. CDR3 length equals 14 residues. In germline, CDR1 is SGHNT, CDR2 YYREEE (reference sequence). V was pared by 1 base and J by 0 bases, with 7 bases between. CDR3 nucleotide sequence: TGTGCCAGCAGCTTGTTGGTGTACCAAGAGACCCAGTACTTC. This codes for CASSLLVYQETQYF.

The chain recombines TRBV15 with TRBJ1-5; D remains ambiguous. The V gene lost 1 base and the J gene lost 5 bases, with 18 bases spanning the gap. The CDR3 has 17 residues. Looked up from germline, CDR1 is LNHNV and CDR2 is YYDKDF (reference sequence). The CDR3 is CATSRAGRGGWDQPQHF. Written as DNA, the CDR3 is TGTGCCACCAGCAGAGCCGGGCGGGGAGGATGGGATCAGCCCCAGCATTTT.

The rearrangement links TRBV30 to TRBJ2-7; TRBD2 matches 14 bases. Germline V gene lookup returns CDR1 GTSNPN and CDR2 SVGIG (reference sequence). V was pared by 3 bases and J by 5 bases, with 6 bases of the junction left unmatched. The CDR3 sequence is 15 residues long. This chain's CDR3 is CAWRRTSGRQNEQYF. The CDR3 DNA sequence: TGTGCCTGGAGACGGACTAGCGGGAGGCAAAACGAGCAGTACTTC.

The chain is built from TRBV19 and TRBJ2-1; 9 positions agree with TRBD2. This CDR3 is 17 amino acids long. From germline, CDR1 is LNHDA and CDR2 SQIVND (reference sequence). J lost 5 bases, V lost 1 base, and 9 bases had no gene match. CDR3 coding DNA: TGTGCCAGTAGTATAGTTCTCCTAGCGGGATTAGACAATGAGCAGTTCTTC. Protein sequence: CASSIVLLAGLDNEQFF.

The chain joins TRBV10-1 to TRBJ1-4, with a possible D match to TRBD1 (5 bases). Germline assignment: CDR1 WNHNN and CDR2 SYGVQD (reference sequence). The CDR3 has 15 amino acids. Trimming shortened V by 0 bases and J by 6 bases, and 11 bases separated the two germline ends. CDR3 protein: CASSESGTQDEKLFF. Here the CDR3 DNA reads TGCGCCAGCAGTGAGTCCGGGACGCAGGATGAAAAACTGTTTTTT.

The V call is TRBV6-5, the J call TRBJ1-5; no firm D call. The CDR3 covers 14 residues. Germline CDR1 MNHEY, CDR2 SVGAGI. The V end lost 1 base, the J end lost 2 bases, and 6 bases lay between the germline ends. CDR3 nucleotide sequence: TGTGCCAGCAGTTACTGGCCCGGCAATCAGCCCCAGCATTTT. Protein sequence: CASSYWPGNQPQHF.

The chain recombines TRBV30 with TRBJ2-7; D perhaps matches TRBD2 (5 bases). The V gene's germline CDR1 is GTSNPN and CDR2 SVGIG (reference sequence). The CDR3 covers 14 residues. Trimming cost V 5 bases and J 3 bases, with 17 bases left between them. The CDR3 reads CAWGSGLSGYEQYF. Written as DNA, the CDR3 is TGTGCCTGGGGGTCGGGGTTATCGGGCTACGAGCAGTACTTC.

This chain links TRBV29-1 with TRBJ2-5, with TRBD1 as a possible D gene (6 bases). The V end was cut by 6 bases, the J end by 5 bases, with 13 bases between. The CDR3 is made up of 12 amino acids. Looked up from germline, CDR1 is SQVTM and CDR2 is ANQGSEA. DNA for the CDR3: TGCAGCGTCGAGGGGGTCCGGGAGACCCAGTACTTC. It codes for CSVEGVRETQYF.